This T cell receptor (beta chain) was sequenced during a study of T cell repertoires in cytomegalovirus infection. Looking at the study overall: A matching HLA type, together with CMV infection, was signaled by public TCR beta signatures.

Study observations and caveats: Cumulative frequency of public TCR beta families picked out carriers of CMV plus the relevant HLA. Across the ex vivo response, the dominant clonotypes were HLA-C-restricted CMV-specific TCR beta clonotypes.

This CDR3 has 13 amino acids. Germline V gene sequence: CDR1 DFQATT, CDR2 SNEGSKA (reference sequence). The V gene lost 1 base and the J gene lost 1 base, with 7 bases spanning the gap. This clonotype was seen a few times. Its antigen is currently unknown. One entry per CDR3 protein, called by TCRdb with MiXCR from the reads. Here the sample spans approximately 140,000 distinct CDR3 sequences, 7.5% to 9% being singletons. Sequencing input: PBMCs. The V gene is TRBV20-1, the J gene TRBJ1-1, with D possibly matching TRBD1 (5 bases). The receptor was derived from a human donor in good health (CMV status not recorded). Some clones in this sample may be carry-over from other donors' samples. The CDR3 region is CSARGGANTEAFF. The CDR3 bases are TGCAGTGCTAGAGGTGGGGCGAACACTGAAGCTTTCTTT.